The entry below gives a single T cell receptor (beta chain) sequence along with its context. This record belongs to a study of CD8 T cells in Susac syndrome. RNA was extracted with the RNeasy kit, and a quantity of roughly 0.5 to 1 ug was reverse transcribed using random hexamers. TCRdb re-called the immunoSEQ multiplex PCR reads with MiXCR, one entry per CDR3 protein. The sample lists over 140,000 distinct CDR3 sequences, 95% seen once, with 0.14% in the top ten. The germline V gene encodes CDR1 SGHNT and CDR2 YYREEE (reference sequence). V lost 0 bases and J lost 9, with 10 bases in between. This CDR3 has 13 amino acids.

The J gene is TRBJ2-1, the V gene TRBV5-4; no clear D gene. The receptor was derived from a human donor with Susac syndrome. Source material: CD4+ T cells from PBMCs. CDR3 protein: CASSLAIRPEQFF. The DNA for the CDR3 is TGTGCCAGCAGCTTGGCTATTCGACCTGAGCAGTTCTTC.